Below, 25 T cell receptor beta chains from the same sample are listed, as sequenced in a study of shared T cell receptors in the human thymus. Produced via immunoSEQ multiplex PCR; TCRdb's table is partial and in-frame only. The repertoire holds 630,000 or so clones, with around 87% as singletons. This sample was shared with a second study, whose subject was human thymus T cells.

Material: thymocytes. These receptors all come from a boy under two years old with a congenital heart defect.

A few counts support this clone. The chain combines TRBV7-2 with TRBJ2-7; a weak D match, TRBD2 (5 bases). Trimming removed 5 bases at V and 0 bases at J, with 11 bases between. This CDR3 is built from 14 residues. From germline, CDR1 is SGHTA and CDR2 FQGNSA. CDR3 nucleotides: TGTGCCAGCAGCGGCGGGCCCCTCTCCTACGAGCAGTACTTC. Protein sequence: CASSGGPLSYEQYF.

The chain recombines TRBV15 with TRBJ2-3; 8 nucleotides line up with TRBD2. V lost 2 bases, J lost 3 bases, and 7 bases stayed unmatched. There are 16 residues in the CDR3. Looked up from germline, CDR1 is LNHNV and CDR2 is YYDKDF (reference sequence). The CDR3 nucleotides read TGTGCCACCAGCAGACCTCGAGCGGGAGAGACAGATACGCAGTATTTT. It codes for CATSRPRAGETDTQYF.

The J gene is TRBJ2-7, the V gene TRBV10-2; 7 nucleotides agree with TRBD1. Germline assignment: CDR1 WSHSY and CDR2 SAAADI. CDR3 size: 14 residues. The trim removed 4 bases at V and 4 bases at J, leaving 7 bases unmatched. The CDR3 protein is CASSVNRGTYEQYF. CDR3 DNA: TGCGCCAGCAGTGTGAACAGGGGAACTTACGAGCAGTACTTC.

This sequence joins TRBV28 and TRBJ2-3; no clear D gene. V was shortened by 3 bases and J by 7 bases, with 11 bases between the two germline ends. This CDR3 is 13 amino acids long. Germline V CDR1 and CDR2: MDHEN, SYDVKM. In DNA form, the CDR3 reads TGTGCCAGCAGTTTGAACGGTGTCTATACGCAGTATTTT. Translation: CASSLNGVYTQYF.

This chain joins TRBV27 and TRBJ2-7; perhaps TRBD1 as D (6 bases). Germline lookup yields CDR1 MNHEY and CDR2 SMNVEV (reference sequence). The CDR3 has 16 residues. The V gene lost 2 bases and the J gene lost 3 bases, with 17 bases spanning the gap. In DNA, the CDR3 is TGTGCCAGCAGTTTAATGCCCCGACAGGATTTCTACGAGCAGTACTTC. It encodes CASSLMPRQDFYEQYF.

This rearrangement joins TRBV9 to TRBJ1-5; D uncertain. The CDR3 consists of 12 residues. Germline lookup yields CDR1 SGDLS and CDR2 YYNGEE. V lost 3 bases and J 6 bases, leaving 7 bases between the germline ends. CDR3 amino acids: CASSAISQPQHF. The CDR3 region has the DNA TGTGCCAGCAGCGCCATCAGTCAGCCCCAGCATTTT.

This clone was seen a handful of times. V is TRBV6-5 and J is TRBJ1-3, with D uncertain. V was cut by 5 bases and J by 0 bases, with 11 bases left in between. CDR1 and CDR2 from the germline V gene are MNHEY and SVGAGI. The CDR3 consists of 15 residues. CDR3 DNA sequence: TGTGCCAGCAGTAGCGAGGGCCCCTCTGGAAACACCATATATTTT. It yields the protein CASSSEGPSGNTIYF.

The chain recombines TRBV5-6 with TRBJ2-7; 7 nucleotides line up with TRBD1. V was pared by 1 base and J by 4 bases, with 8 bases of the junction left unmatched. The germline gives CDR1 SGHDT, CDR2 YYEEEE. The CDR3 runs 15 residues. The DNA for the CDR3 is TGTGCCAGCAGCTTGTCAGGACAGGTACCTTACGAGCAGTACTTC. Its protein product is CASSLSGQVPYEQYF.

The V gene is TRBV14, the J gene TRBJ2-5; TRBD2 agrees at 7 bases. J lost 9 bases, V lost 1 base, and 14 bases had no gene match. The CDR3 runs to 16 residues. CDR1 and CDR2 (germline): SGHDN, FVKESK. Written as DNA, the CDR3 is TGTGCCAGCAGCCAAGCCCTGGCTAGCGGCCCCGGGGCCCAGTACTTC. It translates to CASSQALASGPGAQYF.

The chain is built from TRBV6-6 and TRBJ2-7, with 8 bases fitting TRBD1. V shed 2 bases and J 1 base; nucleotides not matched to a gene: 4. Per the germline V gene, CDR1 is MNHNY and CDR2 is SVGAGI (reference sequence). This CDR3 has 15 residues. The CDR3 spells CASSYGQGESYEQYF. CDR3 in DNA: TGTGCCAGCAGTTACGGACAGGGTGAATCCTACGAGCAGTACTTC.

The chain combines TRBV4-3 with TRBJ1-2; 7 bases are a match to TRBD1. This CDR3 contains 14 residues. The V segment lost 1 base and the J segment 2 bases; nucleotides outside the gene matches: 1. The germline V gene encodes CDR1 LGHNA and CDR2 YSLEER. The CDR3, as DNA: TGCGCCAGCAGCCAAGCGACAGGGAACTATGGCTACACCTTC. Translated: CASSQATGNYGYTF.

The rearrangement joins TRBV28 to TRBJ1-5; D is perhaps TRBD1 (6 bases). Germline loops: CDR1 MDHEN, CDR2 SYDVKM. CDR3 length equals 15 residues. The V end was cut by 6 bases, the J end by 5 bases, with 17 bases between. The CDR3 DNA follows: TGTGCCAGCAGCACTCAGGCAGGGGCCCATCAGCCCCAGCATTTT. The encoded protein is CASSTQAGAHQPQHF.

In its sample, this clone was seen once. This sequence joins TRBV4-3 and TRBJ1-5; tentatively, D is TRBD1 (6 bases). The V gene lost 0 bases and the J gene lost 8 bases, with 17 bases spanning the gap. This CDR3 has 16 amino acids. The germline CDR1 and CDR2 sequences are LGHNA and YSLEER. CDR3: CASSQDRQQGSEPQHF. CDR3 in DNA: TGCGCCAGCAGCCAAGATCGGCAACAGGGTTCGGAGCCCCAGCATTTT.

The chain recombines TRBV25-1 with TRBJ2-7; possibly TRBD1 for D (5 bases). The CDR3 spans 13 residues. V was shortened by 2 bases and J by 2 bases, with 7 bases between the two germline ends. Germline V gene lookup returns CDR1 MGHDK and CDR2 SYGVNS. CDR3 DNA: TGTGCCAGCAGTGAAAAGGGGCCCTACGAGCAGTACTTC. Residues: CASSEKGPYEQYF.

The J gene is TRBJ2-3, the V gene TRBV15; TRBD2 matches at 7 bases. Germline assignment: CDR1 LNHNV and CDR2 YYDKDF (reference sequence). V shed 3 bases, J shed 6 bases, and the junction held 3 bases outside the gene matches. The CDR3 covers 13 residues. The CDR3 reads CATSSGGSDTQYF. CDR3 DNA sequence: TGTGCCACCAGCAGCGGCGGGAGCGATACGCAGTATTTT.

The chain uses TRBV28 and TRBJ2-7; a weak D match, TRBD1 (6 bases). The V end was cut by 6 bases, the J end by 4 bases, with 16 bases between. CDR3 size: 14 residues. Per the germline V gene, CDR1 is MDHEN and CDR2 is SYDVKM. This CDR3 is CASRFRGEVYEQYF. The CDR3, as DNA: TGTGCCAGCAGATTCAGGGGAGAGGTGTACGAGCAGTACTTC.

The CDR3 reads CASSLTGGENTEAFF. The CDR3 DNA is TGCGCCAGCAGCTTAACAGGGGGGGAGAACACTGAAGCTTTCTTT. The chain combines TRBV5-1 with TRBJ1-1; 8 nucleotides line up with TRBD1. CDR1 is SGHRS and CDR2 is YFSETQ in the germline V gene. This CDR3 is built from 15 residues. J gave up 1 base and V 2 bases, and 4 bases lay outside the gene matches.

V is TRBV5-1 and J is TRBJ1-2, with 7 bases identical to TRBD1. CDR1 and CDR2 (germline): SGHRS, YFSETQ. V was clipped by 0 bases and J by 3 bases; unmatched bases: 8. CDR3 length: 16 amino acids. The CDR3: CASSLEADRVHYGYTF. The CDR3 DNA reads as TGCGCCAGCAGCTTGGAGGCTGACAGGGTACACTATGGCTACACCTTC.

The chain recombines TRBV14 with TRBJ2-3, with TRBD1 identical over 9 bases. Per the germline V gene, CDR1 is SGHDN and CDR2 is FVKESK. After removal of 2 bases from V and 2 bases from J, the junction contained 23 bases not matched to a gene. The CDR3 totals 22 residues. The chain's CDR3 is CASSQTPPGQGTYPSSTDTQYF. DNA of the CDR3: TGTGCCAGCAGCCAAACCCCGCCGGGACAGGGAACCTACCCTTCCTCCACAGATACGCAGTATTTT. Supplemented by reference TRBV14 and TRBJ2-3, the full variable domain reads EAGVTQFPSHSVIEKGQTVTLRCDPISGHDNLYWYRRVMGKEIKFLLHFVKESKQDESGMPNNRFLAERTGGTYSTLKVQPAELEDSGVYFCASSQTPPGQGTYPSSTDTQYFGPGTRLTVL.

CDR3 loop: CSVGSGSGEAFF. CDR3 DNA sequence: TGCAGCGTTGGAAGCGGGTCTGGTGAAGCTTTCTTT. This chain links TRBV29-1 with TRBJ1-1; no definite D call. V lost 4 bases to trimming and J lost 7 bases, with 13 bases between them. This CDR3 has 12 residues. Germline V lookup: CDR1 SQVTM, CDR2 ANQGSEA. Filled out from reference TRBV29-1 and TRBJ1-1, the complete variable domain reads SAVISQKPSRDICQRGTSLTIQCQVDSQVTMMFWYRQQPGQSLTLIATANQGSEATYESGFVIDKFPISRPNLTFSTLTVSNMSPEDSSIYLCSVGSGSGEAFFGQGTRLTVV.

In nucleotides, the CDR3 is TGTGCCAGCAGACCAGCGGGAGGGCCTTACAATGAGCAGTTCTTC. Encoded protein: CASRPAGGPYNEQFF. The rearrangement uses TRBV6-6 and TRBJ2-1; 10 bases fit TRBD2. V lost 6 bases to trimming and J lost 4 bases; unmatched junction nucleotides: 6. Germline V CDR1 and CDR2: MNHNY, SVGAGI (reference sequence). The CDR3 is made up of 15 amino acids.

The V gene is TRBV19, the J gene TRBJ1-5; the D gene is possibly TRBD1 (5 bases). The germline CDR1 and CDR2 sequences are LNHDA and SQIVND (reference sequence). V was trimmed by 3 bases and J by 6 bases, leaving 12 bases between them. This CDR3 has 14 residues. DNA for the CDR3: TGTGCCAGTAGTATCGGCAGGGAAGGTCAGCCCCAGCATTTT. It specifies CASSIGREGQPQHF. The full variable domain, in which reference TRBV19 and TRBJ1-5 provide the parts outside the CDR3, is DGGITQSPKYLFRKEGQNVTLSCEQNLNHDAMYWYRQDPGQGLRLIYYSQIVNDFQKGDIAEGYSVSREKKESFPLTVTSAQKNPTAFYLCASSIGREGQPQHFGDGTRLSIL.

This sequence joins TRBV5-6 and TRBJ2-7, with TRBD1 as a possible D gene (7 bases). The CDR3 contains 15 residues. The V end lost 4 bases, the J end lost 5 bases, and 19 bases lay between the germline ends. Germline CDR1 reads SGHDT; CDR2 reads YYEEEE. CDR3: CASSGRTTGRHEQYF. In DNA form, the CDR3 reads TGTGCCAGCAGCGGTAGAACGACAGGGAGGCACGAGCAGTACTTC.

V gene TRBV4-3 combines with J gene TRBJ2-5, with 8 bases lining up with TRBD2. The CDR3 has 14 amino acids. In germline, CDR1 is LGHNA, CDR2 YSLEER. V dropped 6 bases and J dropped 4; count of bases not matched to a gene: 7. CDR3 loop: CASSTGGAIETQYF. Here the CDR3 DNA reads TGCGCCAGCAGTACCGGGGGGGCCATAGAGACCCAGTACTTC.

The chain links TRBV7-9 to TRBJ1-1; TRBD1 is a possible D gene (6 bases). The V gene lost 5 bases and the J gene lost 1 base, with 11 bases spanning the gap. The CDR3 extends over 14 amino acids. Germline lookup yields CDR1 SEHNR and CDR2 FQNEAQ (reference sequence). CDR3 in DNA: TGTGCCAGCAGCCCTTACAGGGAGAACACTGAAGCTTTCTTT. Protein: CASSPYRENTEAFF.